These T cell receptor beta chains were read from a single sample in a study of T cell responses to AZD1222 COVID-19 vaccine. TCRdb's copy holds only in-frame clones and misses some; the assay was immunoSEQ multiplex PCR. The sample has 95,000 to 130,000 clones, over 75% seen once. The sequencing used peripheral blood, collected on day 0 of MenACWY control vaccination. The origin of the receptors is an adult in good health. Each CDR3 is given with its conserved first and last residue. D genes are given only for firm matches. Where a row states a size, it is once, few, many or the class of an expanded clone; other rows omit it.

>.|.|TRBJ1-6|TRBV6-4
TGTGCCAGCCTAGGCCGGGGGCGCGAATTGAGAAATAATTCACCCCTCCACTTT
CASLGRGRELRNNSPLHF
>.|.|TRBJ1-4|TRBV5-8
TGTGCCAGCAGCTTGGTGCGAGAAGAGAAAGAAAAACTGTTTTTT
CASSLVREEKEKLFF
>.|TRBD1|TRBJ1-1|TRBV6-1
TGTGCCAGCAGTTTGACAGGGCTGAACACTGAAGCTTTCTTT
CASSLTGLNTEAFF
>once|.|TRBJ2-3|TRBV6-5
TGTGCCAGCAGCGTGGACTGGCCCGACCTCCAGTATTTT
CASSVDWPDLQYF
>once|.|TRBJ2-5|TRBV14
TGTGCCAGCAGCCGTGACTCAGGGTTACGAGAGACCCAGTACTTC
CASSRDSGLRETQYF
>.|.|TRBJ2-3|TRBV7-3
TGTGCCAGCAGCTCTAGGACAGTGGTGGATACGCAGTATTTT
CASSSRTVVDTQYF
>.|.|TRBJ2-3|TRBV5-1
TGCGCCAGCAGATCCACAGATACGCAGTATTTT
CASRSTDTQYF
>.|TRBD1|TRBJ2-1|TRBV5-6
TGTGCCAGCAGCCCCGGACAGGAGTTTTACAATGAGCAGTTCTTC
CASSPGQEFYNEQFF
>.|.|TRBJ2-5|TRBV29-1
TGCAGCGTGGCTGCCGGCCGGAGGGCAGAGACCCAGTACTTC
CSVAAGRRAETQYF
>.|.|TRBJ1-2|TRBV4-1
TGCGCCAGCAGCTCAAGAGTGGAGGATCCTAACTATGGCTACACCTTC
CASSSRVEDPNYGYTF
>.|.|TRBJ2-7|TRBV7-2
TGTGCCAGCAGCTTAGGGATTGGGACACCGTCCTACGAGCAGTACTTC
CASSLGIGTPSYEQYF
>.|TRBD2|TRBJ2-1|TRBV4-1
TGCGCCAGCAGCCAAGACCCGGGGGGGTACAATGAGCAGTTCTTC
CASSQDPGGYNEQFF
>.|TRBD1|TRBJ1-2|TRBV29-1
TGCAGCGTTGAGGACAGGGCTGTCGGCTACACCTTC
CSVEDRAVGYTF
>.|TRBD1|TRBJ1-2|TRBV5-4
TGTGCCAGCAGCACACGGACAGGGGTAGAGGGTGGCTACACCTTC
CASSTRTGVEGGYTF
>.|TRBD1|TRBJ2-7|TRBV7-9
TGTGCCAGCAGCTTAGGGGGACAGGGAACTCACGAGCAGTACTTC
CASSLGGQGTHEQYF
>.|TRBD1|TRBJ1-6|TRBV2
TGTGCCAGCAGCGAGGTCGGGACAGGGAATTCACCCCTCCACTTT
CASSEVGTGNSPLHF
>.|TRBD2|TRBJ2-7|TRBV7-2
TGTGCCAGCAGCTTTAGCGGGAGGGACCGAGAGCAGTACTTC
CASSFSGRDREQYF
>.|.|TRBJ2-3|TRBV18
TGTGCCAGCTCACCACCGGTGTCCACAGATACGCAGTATTTT
CASSPPVSTDTQYF
>.|.|TRBJ1-2|TRBV7-3
TGTGCCAGCAGCTTGACCGGCGGGGGCGGGTACTATGGCTACACCTTC
CASSLTGGGGYYGYTF
>few|.|TRBJ2-1|TRBV28
TGTGCCAGCAGGCCCACCAACCGGGATGAGCAGTTCTTC
CASRPTNRDEQFF
>.|.|TRBJ1-3|TRBV18
TGTGCCAGCTCACCACAGGGATCTGGAAACACCATATATTTT
CASSPQGSGNTIYF
>.|TRBD1|TRBJ1-1|TRBV7-8
TGTGCCGCAGGGGACAGCATGAACACTGAAGCTTTCTTT
CAAGDSMNTEAFF
>.|.|TRBJ1-2|TRBV5-1
TGCGCCAGCAGCTTGGCCGGGACAAGAGGAGACTATGGCTACACCTTC
CASSLAGTRGDYGYTF
>.|.|TRBJ1-1|TRBV19
TGTGCCAGTACCCCCTCAGCGGGGGCTGAAGCTTTCTTT
CASTPSAGAEAFF
>.|TRBD2|TRBJ2-7|TRBV5-1
TGCGCCAGCTCTCCGGGATCGAGCGGGGGCCCCTACGAGCAGTACTTC
CASSPGSSGGPYEQYF
>.|.|TRBJ2-3|TRBV6-2/TRBV6-3
TGTGCCAGCAGTTACCCTATGACTAGTTCAGCAGATACGCAGTATTTT
CASSYPMTSSADTQYF
>.|.|TRBJ2-3|TRBV5-1
TGCGCCAGCAGCTCGGAGGGCTTCGCTCCTAGCACAGATACGCAGTATTTT
CASSSEGFAPSTDTQYF
>.|.|TRBJ2-7|TRBV28
TGTGCCAGCAGTTCAGGTGGGAACTCCTACGAGCAGTACTTC
CASSSGGNSYEQYF
>medium-sized|.|TRBJ1-1|TRBV18
TGTGCCAGCTCACCCCGGGCGTTGGCGAACACTGAAGCTTTCTTT
CASSPRALANTEAFF
>once|.|TRBJ2-7|TRBV5-1
TGCGCCAGCAGCAACCGGGACACAAACGAGCAGTACTTC
CASSNRDTNEQYF
>.|.|TRBJ1-1|TRBV5-1
TGCGCCAGCAGCTTGGACGGGCATGACACTGAAGCTTTCTTT
CASSLDGHDTEAFF
>.|.|TRBJ1-3|TRBV15
TGTGCCACCAGCAGAGAGATGGGGACCTCTGGAAACACCATATATTTT
CATSREMGTSGNTIYF
>.|TRBD1|TRBJ2-2|TRBV5-1
TGCGCCAGCAGCTGGACAGGTGGCACCGGGGAGCTGTTTTTT
CASSWTGGTGELFF
>.|.|TRBJ2-2|TRBV24-1
TGTGCCACCAGTGACCATCTGAGGGTCACCGGGGAGCTGTTTTTT
CATSDHLRVTGELFF
>.|.|TRBJ2-2|TRBV27
TGTGCCAGCCGACTGGAAATCACCGGGGAGCTGTTTTTT
CASRLEITGELFF
>.|.|TRBJ2-7|TRBV20-1
TGCAGTGCTAGTGACGAGCAGTACTTC
CSASDEQYF
>.|.|TRBJ1-4|TRBV29-1
TGCAGCGTTAAGAACCGAGGGTCGAATGAAAAACTGTTTTTT
CSVKNRGSNEKLFF
>.|TRBD1|TRBJ2-5|TRBV4-3
TGCGCCAGCAGCCAACGTGGACAGGGTGGGGAGACCCAGTACTTC
CASSQRGQGGETQYF
>.|.|TRBJ2-3|TRBV3-1/TRBV3-2
TGTGCCAGCCGCCGGGCTACTGCTGATACGCAGTATTTT
CASRRATADTQYF
>.|.|TRBJ2-5|TRBV5-1
TGCGCCAGCAGCTTGGCCGCGGCTTTCCGCGGGCGGACCCAGTACTTC
CASSLAAAFRGRTQYF
>.|.|TRBJ1-5|TRBV28
TGTGCCAGCTCGACGGTAATTAGCAATCAGCCCCAGCATTTT
CASSTVISNQPQHF
>once|.|TRBJ1-1|TRBV9
TGTGCCAGCAGCGGAACAGGGCTGAGGGGCACTGAAGCTTTCTTT
CASSGTGLRGTEAFF
>.|.|TRBJ1-2|TRBV27
TGTGCCAGCAGTTTATCGAACGGAGGAGGGGCCTATGGCTACACCTTC
CASSLSNGGGAYGYTF
>.|TRBD1|TRBJ2-5|TRBV6-5
TGTGCCATCCTAAGGGACAGTCGGGAGACCCAGTACTTC
CAILRDSRETQYF
>.|.|TRBJ2-5|TRBV9
TGTGCCAGCAGCGAACGGGGAGAGACCCAGTACTTC
CASSERGETQYF